This paragraph covers one T cell receptor (beta chain) sequence. Its antigen is still unknown. The table came from immunoSEQ multiplex PCR; TCRdb's copy has only in-frame clones and leaves some out. The sample lists over 250,000 clones, about nine tenths occurring once. The record originates from a study of cytomegalovirus exposure and HLA in healthy donors. Study results and limitations: Overall, around 160 TCR beta chains were annotated as cytomegalovirus-associated. A few chains linked to CMV were shown in vitro to be specific for CMV antigens.

The origin of this receptor is a woman in her twenties or thirties in good health and CMV-seropositive. The sequencing sample was made of PBMCs.

CDR3 region: CASERATNEKLFF. The CDR3 DNA sequence: TGTGCCAGTGAGAGAGCAACTAATGAAAAACTGTTTTTT. V and J are TRBV28 and TRBJ1-4; D not resolved. Germline assignment: CDR1 MDHEN and CDR2 SYDVKM. This CDR3 is 13 amino acids long. Trimming took 9 bases from V and 0 from J, leaving 8 bases between them.